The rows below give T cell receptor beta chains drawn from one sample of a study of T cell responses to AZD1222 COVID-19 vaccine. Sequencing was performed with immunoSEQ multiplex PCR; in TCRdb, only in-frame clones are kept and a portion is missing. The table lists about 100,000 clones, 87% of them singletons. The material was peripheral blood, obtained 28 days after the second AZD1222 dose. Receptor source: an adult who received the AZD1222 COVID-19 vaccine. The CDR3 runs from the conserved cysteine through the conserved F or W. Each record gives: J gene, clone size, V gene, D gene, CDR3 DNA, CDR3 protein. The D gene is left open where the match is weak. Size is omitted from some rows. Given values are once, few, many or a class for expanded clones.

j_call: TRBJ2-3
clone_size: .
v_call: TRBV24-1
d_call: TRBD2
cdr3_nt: TGTGCCACCAGTGACACAGGAGCTAGCGGGAGTGGCCCAGATACGCAGTATTTT
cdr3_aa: CATSDTGASGSGPDTQYF

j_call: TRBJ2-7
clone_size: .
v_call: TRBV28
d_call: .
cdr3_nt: TGTGCCAGCAGGCAATCTCGGTACGAGCAGTACTTC
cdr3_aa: CASRQSRYEQYF

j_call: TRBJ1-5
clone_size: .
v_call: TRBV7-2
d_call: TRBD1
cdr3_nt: TGTGCCAGCAGCCGGGACAGGGGATATCAGCCCCAGCATTTT
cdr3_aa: CASSRDRGYQPQHF

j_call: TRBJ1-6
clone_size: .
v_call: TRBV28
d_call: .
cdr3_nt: TGTGCCAGCAGTTTATTAGGCAGTGTAAATTCACCCCTCCACTTT
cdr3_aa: CASSLLGSVNSPLHF

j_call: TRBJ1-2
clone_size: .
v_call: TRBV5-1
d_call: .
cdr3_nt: TGCGCCAGCAGCTTGGATTTTGACAGCTATGGCTACACCTTC
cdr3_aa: CASSLDFDSYGYTF

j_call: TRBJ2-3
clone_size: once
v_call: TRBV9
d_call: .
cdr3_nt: TGTGCCAGCAGCAAGACACGCAGCACAGATACGCAGTATTTT
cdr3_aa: CASSKTRSTDTQYF

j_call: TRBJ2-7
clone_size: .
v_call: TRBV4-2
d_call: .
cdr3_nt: TGTGCCAGCAGCCAAGATCGCGGGACGGCCACCTACGAGCAGTACTTC
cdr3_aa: CASSQDRGTATYEQYF

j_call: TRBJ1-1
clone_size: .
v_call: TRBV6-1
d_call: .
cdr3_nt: TGTGCCAGCAGTGAAGCTAACCACCGAGGGAACACTGAAGCTTTCTTT
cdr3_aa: CASSEANHRGNTEAFF

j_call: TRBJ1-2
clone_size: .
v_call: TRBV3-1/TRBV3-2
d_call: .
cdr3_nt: TGTGCCAGCAGCCAGGCCCCATTCTTAGATTCTAACTATGGCTACACCTTC
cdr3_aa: CASSQAPFLDSNYGYTF

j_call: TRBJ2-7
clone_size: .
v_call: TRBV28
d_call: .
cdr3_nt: TGTGCCAGCAGTGACGTAAGCGGAGGGAGCTCCTACGAGCAGTACTTC
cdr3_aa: CASSDVSGGSSYEQYF

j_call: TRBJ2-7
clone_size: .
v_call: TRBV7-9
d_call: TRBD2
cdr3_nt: TGTGCCAGCAGCCCGGGACTAGCGGGGGCCCCGTGCAACTTC
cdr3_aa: CASSPGLAGAPCNF

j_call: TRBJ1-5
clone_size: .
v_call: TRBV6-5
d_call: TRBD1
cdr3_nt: TGTGCCAGCAGCTCCGGGACAGGCCTACATCAGCCCCAGCATTTT
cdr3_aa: CASSSGTGLHQPQHF

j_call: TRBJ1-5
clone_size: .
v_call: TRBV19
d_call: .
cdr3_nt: TGTGCCAGTAGTATTGGGCTCCTCCAGGGGCATCAGCCCCAGCATTTT
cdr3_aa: CASSIGLLQGHQPQHF

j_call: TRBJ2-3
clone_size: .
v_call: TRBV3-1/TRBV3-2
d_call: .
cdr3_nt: TGTGCCAGCAGCCACCGCACAGATACGCAGTATTTT
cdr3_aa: CASSHRTDTQYF

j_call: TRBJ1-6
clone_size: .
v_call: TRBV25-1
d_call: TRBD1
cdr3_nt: TGTGCCAGCAGTGGGACAGGGCTTTCACCCCTCCACTTT
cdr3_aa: CASSGTGLSPLHF